The next 12 T cell receptor beta chains were all read from a single sample in a study of OX40 agonist ivuxolimab in advanced cancers. Generated by immunoSEQ multiplex PCR, the TCRdb table keeps only in-frame clones and is missing some. The sample holds more than 60,000 clones; around 86% are singletons and the top ten take over 0.75%. The specimen was CD4+ or CD8+ T cells sorted from blood, collected in a trial of the OX40 agonist ivuxolimab. Receptor source: an adult with an advanced solid tumor such as melanoma, head and neck, liver or kidney cancer.

Here the CDR3 DNA reads TGTGCCAGCAGCTTAGCCGGGGTACCGTACCAAGAGACCCAGTACTTC. The encoded protein is CASSLAGVPYQETQYF. The chain joins TRBV11-3 to TRBJ2-5; D is perhaps TRBD2 (5 bases). Germline assignment: CDR1 SGHNT and CDR2 YENEEA. The CDR3 covers 16 residues. V was clipped by 1 base and J by 0 bases, with 12 bases between them.

V is TRBV18 and J is TRBJ2-1; 11 bases match TRBD2. This CDR3 region has 16 residues. V gave up 0 bases and J gave up 7 bases; unmatched junction bases: 5. Germline V gene sequence: CDR1 KGHSH, CDR2 LQKENI. CDR3 sequence: CASSPPLAGGRNEQFF. In DNA, the CDR3 is TGTGCCAGCTCACCACCCCTAGCGGGGGGTCGAAATGAGCAGTTCTTC.

The genes are TRBV5-1 and TRBJ2-2; no clear D. The CDR3 length is 16 residues. Germline assignment: CDR1 SGHRS and CDR2 YFSETQ. V shed 0 bases and J shed 5 bases, with 14 bases lying between them. The CDR3 here is CASSLEPGWVTGELFF. The CDR3 region has the DNA TGCGCCAGCAGCTTGGAGCCCGGGTGGGTTACCGGGGAGCTGTTTTTT.

The rearrangement joins TRBV27 to TRBJ1-2; D is possibly TRBD1 (6 bases). Germline V gene data show CDR1 as MNHEY and CDR2 as SMNVEV (reference sequence). CDR3 length: 14 residues. V shed 5 bases and J shed 0 bases, with 10 bases lying between them. As DNA, the CDR3 is TGTGCCAGCAGTCCGGGGGCAGCTAACTATGGCTACACCTTC. It yields the protein CASSPGAANYGYTF.

V and J are TRBV4-1 and TRBJ2-3; the D is unclear. Germline CDR1 MGHRA, CDR2 YSYEKL. The CDR3 loop spans 15 amino acids. Trimming left V 2 bases short and J 2 bases short, with 11 bases between. The CDR3 coding sequence is TGCGCCAGCAGCCAAATCCCAGCTGTCACAGATACGCAGTATTTT. The encoded protein is CASSQIPAVTDTQYF.

The rearrangement links TRBV30 to TRBJ1-1, with D possibly matching TRBD1 (6 bases). V dropped 5 bases and J dropped 1 base, with 11 bases sitting between them. In germline, CDR1 is GTSNPN, CDR2 SVGIG (reference sequence). The CDR3 runs 13 residues. The CDR3 reads CAWEGQPNTEAFF. The CDR3 DNA is TGTGCCTGGGAAGGACAGCCGAACACTGAAGCTTTCTTT.

This clone was detected once. The gene calls are TRBV9 and TRBJ2-3, with D possibly TRBD1 on 5 matching bases. This CDR3 is built from 15 residues. Trimming stripped 0 bases from V and 2 bases from J, with 10 bases between. Germline CDR1 SGDLS, CDR2 YYNGEE. The CDR3 spells CASSVVGQATDTQYF. The CDR3 nucleotides read TGTGCCAGCAGCGTAGTCGGACAAGCCACAGATACGCAGTATTTT.

The V and J genes are TRBV7-2 and TRBJ2-3; no firm D call. The germline V gene encodes CDR1 SGHTA and CDR2 FQGNSA. V was cut by 1 base and J by 2 bases, with 7 bases left in between. There are 14 residues in the CDR3. CDR3 nucleotides: TGTGCCAGCAGCTTAGACACACCCACAGATACGCAGTATTTT. Protein product: CASSLDTPTDTQYF.

The chain joins TRBV27 to TRBJ1-2, with TRBD1 as a possible D gene (6 bases). The V gene's germline CDR1 is MNHEY and CDR2 SMNVEV (reference sequence). V lost 6 bases and J 0 bases, leaving 20 bases between the germline ends. This CDR3 is built from 17 residues. DNA for the CDR3: TGTGCCAGCAGCTTTAAATATATAACAGGGACTAACTATGGCTACACCTTC. Residues: CASSFKYITGTNYGYTF.

The chain joins TRBV6-1 to TRBJ2-5; tentatively, D is TRBD1 (5 bases). The germline V gene has CDR1 MNHNS and CDR2 SASEGT. The CDR3 is 11 amino acids. V was cut by 7 bases and J by 3 bases, with 6 bases left in between. CDR3 residues: CASTREETQYF. For the CDR3, the DNA is TGTGCCAGCACCAGGGAAGAGACCCAGTACTTC.

The rearrangement uses TRBV7-2 and TRBJ2-7, with 7 nucleotides matching TRBD2. The CDR3 has 14 amino acids. Unmatched junction bases numbered 7, after V lost 5 bases and J lost 3 bases. Germline values: CDR1 SGHTA, CDR2 FQGNSA. DNA of the CDR3: TGTGCCAGCAGCCCCATGGGGAGGGACTACGAGCAGTACTTC. Its protein is CASSPMGRDYEQYF.

This clone was recorded only once. The chain employs TRBV18 and TRBJ1-4; D ambiguous. V lost 6 bases, J lost 7 bases, and 9 bases lay in between. Germline V gives CDR1 KGHSH, CDR2 LQKENI. This CDR3 is 12 amino acids long. The CDR3 sequence is CASSSGLEKLFF. The DNA for the CDR3 is TGTGCCAGCTCGTCCGGGCTTGAAAAACTGTTTTTT.